The next 30 T cell receptor beta chains were all read from a single sample in a study of T cells in Graves' hyperthyroidism and ophthalmopathy. Amplification of TCR beta CDR3 regions was performed using RNA transcripts as template. A set of HTBI primers served as the primers for a first-round RT-PCR of the TCR CDR3. Each CDR3 protein gets one entry after TCRdb re-called the multiplex PCR reads with MiXCR. The table includes more than 350,000 distinct CDR3 sequences, about 15% detected once. The sample was blood. These receptors all stem from a woman in her thirties with Graves' hyperthyroidism.

At least ten counts were recorded for this clonotype. The rearrangement joins TRBV6-1 to TRBJ1-2; D ambiguous. V lost 4 bases and J lost 5, with 14 bases in between. Germline CDR1 MNHNS, CDR2 SASEGT. This CDR3 has 14 amino acids. The CDR3 is CASSVSGQAYGYTF. CDR3 sequence (DNA): TGTGCCAGCAGTGTTAGTGGGCAGGCATATGGCTACACCTTC.

J is TRBJ1-3 and V is TRBV20-1; TRBD1 is a possible D gene (5 bases). Trimming pared 6 bases from V and 2 bases from J, leaving 11 bases between. The CDR3 loop spans 13 amino acids. Germline V gene lookup returns CDR1 DFQATT and CDR2 SNEGSKA (reference sequence). CDR3 residues: CSAPEGTGNTIYF. In DNA form, the CDR3 reads TGCAGTGCCCCTGAGGGGACTGGAAACACCATATATTTT.

Notes on this clonotype: Mismatch with germline at one junction end may stem from a read error. This rearrangement joins TRBV20-1 to TRBJ2-3; 7 bases are shared with TRBD2. Germline CDR1 and CDR2: DFQATT and SNEGSKA (reference sequence). CDR3 length: 14 residues. CDR3 sequence reads: CSTRSKRDTDTQYF. The CDR3 coding sequence is TGCAGTACTAGGTCAAAGCGGGACACAGATACGCAGTATTTT.

This clonotype appeared many times. The V call is TRBV5-1, the J call TRBJ2-7; 7 bases line up with TRBD1. The CDR3 spans 13 residues. J was trimmed by 4 bases and V by 0 bases; bases with no gene match: 1. The germline V gene encodes CDR1 SGHRS and CDR2 YFSETQ. CDR3 amino acids: CASSLAQGYEQYF. CDR3 nucleotide sequence: TGCGCCAGCAGCTTGGCACAGGGGTACGAGCAGTACTTC.

This clonotype has ten or more counts. The V and J genes are TRBV30 and TRBJ2-3; no clear D. CDR1 is GTSNPN and CDR2 is SVGIG in the germline V gene (reference sequence). The CDR3 consists of 15 residues. V was shortened by 0 bases and J by 0 bases, with 10 bases between the two germline ends. CDR3: CAWSVLASSTDTQYF. CDR3 nucleotides: TGTGCCTGGAGTGTACTGGCGTCTAGCACAGATACGCAGTATTTT.

This clonotype was counted between two and nine times. The chain has TRBV7-9 and TRBJ2-1; no definite D call. The germline CDR1 and CDR2 sequences are SEHNR and FQNEAQ (reference sequence). The V and J ends lost 2 bases and 7 bases respectively, with 6 bases between them. This CDR3 region has 12 residues. CDR3 DNA sequence: TGTGCCAGCAGCTTAATCAAAAATGAGCAGTTCTTC. Protein: CASSLIKNEQFF. The full variable domain, completed using reference TRBV7-9 and TRBJ2-1, is DTGVSQNPRHKITKRGQNVTFRCDPISEHNRLYWYRQTLGQGPEFLTYFQNEAQLEKSRLLSDRFSAERPKGSFSTLEIQRTEQGDSAMYLCASSLIKNEQFFGPGTRLTVL.

This clonotype was observed a handful of times. The gene calls are TRBV5-5 and TRBJ1-1; possibly TRBD1 for D (6 bases). This CDR3 region has 14 residues. Trimming took off 0 bases at V and 7 bases at J, with 13 bases between the two ends. Germline V gene sequence: CDR1 SGHKS, CDR2 YYEKEE (reference sequence). The CDR3 reads CASSLVGGRVEAFF. DNA of the CDR3: TGTGCCAGCAGCTTGGTGGGGGGGCGGGTTGAAGCTTTCTTT.

This clonotype came up many times. The V gene is TRBV7-9, the J gene TRBJ2-7; a possible D gene is TRBD2 (5 bases). Germline-derived CDR1 and CDR2 are SEHNR and FQNEAQ (reference sequence). Trimming cost V 1 base and J 0 bases, with 10 bases left between them. This CDR3 is 15 amino acids long. The CDR3 DNA reads as TGTGCCAGCAGCTTAGGGTGGAGCGGCTCCTACGAGCAGTACTTC. Amino acid sequence: CASSLGWSGSYEQYF. The whole variable domain, filled in from reference TRBV7-9 and TRBJ2-7, reads DTGVSQNPRHKITKRGQNVTFRCDPISEHNRLYWYRQTLGQGPEFLTYFQNEAQLEKSRLLSDRFSAERPKGSFSTLEIQRTEQGDSAMYLCASSLGWSGSYEQYFGPGTRLTVT.

This clonotype was observed many times. The chain combines TRBV10-3 with TRBJ2-7; 11 bases are a match to TRBD2. Germline V gene sequence: CDR1 ENHRY, CDR2 SYGVKD. This CDR3 is built from 14 residues. The V and J ends lost 8 bases and 2 bases, in that order; junction bases with no gene match: 5. CDR3 region: CAIAGTSGAYEQYF. The CDR3 bases are TGTGCCATCGCCGGGACTAGCGGAGCCTACGAGCAGTACTTC.

This clonotype was counted ten times or more. V gene TRBV28 combines with J gene TRBJ1-4; D may be TRBD1 (5 bases). The CDR3 contains 15 residues. The ends were cut back, 3 bases at V and 7 bases at J, with 15 bases in the middle. Looked up from germline, CDR1 is MDHEN and CDR2 is SYDVKM. CDR3 region: CASSFSLKQGEKLFF. As DNA, the CDR3 is TGTGCCAGCAGTTTCAGCCTTAAGCAGGGTGAAAAACTGTTTTTT.

This chain joins TRBV12-3 or TRBV12-4 and TRBJ2-3, with TRBD2 matching 9 bases. The CDR3 is 16 residues long. V trimming: 3 bases; J trimming: 0 bases; junction bases outside the gene matches: 4. The CDR3 sequence: CASSFPSGKSTDTQYF. In nucleotides, the CDR3 is TGTGCCAGCAGTTTCCCTAGCGGGAAGAGCACAGATACGCAGTATTTT.

This clonotype was recorded many times. The V call is TRBV28, the J call TRBJ1-2, with 9 bases identical to TRBD1. The V gene end was trimmed by 1 base and the J gene end by 0 bases; junction bases not matched to a gene: 6. Germline loops: CDR1 MDHEN, CDR2 SYDVKM. The CDR3 extends over 17 amino acids. This CDR3 is CASSLSLGTGPNYGYTF. The CDR3 DNA follows: TGTGCCAGCAGTTTATCTCTTGGGACAGGGCCTAACTATGGCTACACCTTC.

This clonotype was counted a few times. The chain uses TRBV11-2 and TRBJ2-1, with 12 positions matching TRBD2. Germline V gene data show CDR1 as SGHAT and CDR2 as FQNNGV. The length of the CDR3 is 15 residues. Trimming removed 5 bases from V and 6 bases from J; junction bases left unmatched: 5. The CDR3 DNA follows: TGTGCCAGCAGCAAACTAGCGGGAGGAGGCAATGAGCAGTTCTTC. As protein: CASSKLAGGGNEQFF.

The chain recombines TRBV2 with TRBJ2-7, with TRBD1 identical over 9 bases. The junction had 6 bases not matched to a gene; V was cut back by 4 bases and J by 5 bases. The germline V gene has CDR1 SNHLY and CDR2 FYNNEI. This CDR3 is built from 14 residues. The CDR3 bases are TGTGCCAGCAGTGTTGGGACAGGGAGGAACGAGCAGTACTTC. Its protein product is CASSVGTGRNEQYF.

The sample holds a few counts of this clonotype. This sequence joins TRBV9 and TRBJ2-3, with no clear D. The CDR3 totals 15 residues. The V end was cut by 2 bases, the J end by 4 bases, with 14 bases between. Germline values: CDR1 SGDLS, CDR2 YYNGEE. The CDR3 DNA reads as TGTGCCAGCAGCGTTGGTGGGATTGAGGCAGATACGCAGTATTTT. Translated: CASSVGGIEADTQYF.

Many counts were recorded for this clonotype. The chain uses TRBV2 and TRBJ2-1; TRBD2 aligns across 8 bases. Germline CDR1 and CDR2: SNHLY and FYNNEI. The J segment lost 5 bases and the V segment lost 9 bases, leaving 12 bases of the junction unmatched. The CDR3 spans 15 residues. In DNA, the CDR3 is TGTGCCAGGCAACTGACTAGCGACCACCACAATGAGCAGTTCTTC. It encodes CARQLTSDHHNEQFF.

This clonotype occurred many times. The CDR3, as DNA: TGTGCCAGCAGAGTGACAGGGTCGGTCGAGCAGTACTTC. It encodes CASRVTGSVEQYF. The rearrangement links TRBV2 to TRBJ2-7; 7 bases are shared with TRBD1. Germline CDR1 SNHLY, CDR2 FYNNEI. V shed 6 bases, J shed 6 bases, and the junction held 8 bases outside the gene matches. The CDR3 consists of 13 residues.

This sequence joins TRBV7-9 and TRBJ1-4; 7 bases line up with TRBD1. The CDR3 loop spans 14 amino acids. Trimming at V came to 5 bases and at J to 6 bases, leaving 6 bases not matched to a gene. Germline CDR1 SEHNR, CDR2 FQNEAQ (reference sequence). The CDR3 sequence is CASSTGTEDEKLFF. CDR3 DNA: TGTGCCAGCAGCACCGGGACAGAGGATGAAAAACTGTTTTTT.

This clonotype appeared a few times. The rearrangement uses TRBV18 and TRBJ1-3; 7 bases line up with TRBD1. The ends lost 1 base at V and 0 bases at J; junction bases unmatched: 6. This CDR3 contains 17 residues. Germline V lookup: CDR1 KGHSH, CDR2 LQKENI. The CDR3 DNA reads as TGTGCCAGCTCACCACTACGGGACAGCCTCTCTGGAAACACCATATATTTT. It codes for CASSPLRDSLSGNTIYF.

The genes are TRBV7-9 and TRBJ2-1, with D perhaps assigned TRBD1 or TRBD2 (5 bases each). Per germline, CDR1 SEHNR and CDR2 FQNEAQ (reference sequence). This CDR3 spans 14 amino acids. Trimming removed 2 bases at V and 4 bases at J, with 9 bases between. The CDR3 region is CASSLRGEYNEQFF. The CDR3 bases are TGTGCCAGCAGCTTAAGAGGGGAATACAATGAGCAGTTCTTC.

The rearrangement links TRBV27 to TRBJ2-5; 8 bases fit TRBD1. Germline V gene sequence: CDR1 MNHEY, CDR2 SMNVEV (reference sequence). J gave up 9 bases and V 5 bases, and 5 bases lay outside the gene matches. CDR3 length equals 12 residues. CDR3 residues: CASSAQGVAQYF. The CDR3 DNA reads as TGTGCCAGCAGTGCACAGGGGGTGGCCCAGTACTTC.

This CDR3 is CATSTQAGGKLYEQYF. The DNA for the CDR3 is TGTGCCACCAGCACTCAAGCGGGAGGGAAGTTGTACGAGCAGTACTTC. The chain is built from TRBV15 and TRBJ2-7; 10 positions match TRBD2. The CDR3 has 16 amino acids. V shed 4 bases, J shed 4 bases, and the junction held 10 bases outside the gene matches. Germline loops: CDR1 LNHNV, CDR2 YYDKDF (reference sequence).

The chain is built from TRBV27 and TRBJ2-7; D is uncertain. This CDR3 is 15 amino acids long. Germline CDR1 is MNHEY and CDR2 is SMNVEV (reference sequence). Trimming took off 5 bases at V and 4 bases at J, with 18 bases between the two ends. The CDR3: CASSPLIGIGYEQYF. CDR3 nucleotides: TGTGCCAGCAGTCCTTTAATTGGTATCGGGTACGAGCAGTACTTC.

This clonotype was seen more than once but under ten times. The V call is TRBV7-2, the J call TRBJ1-1, with no clear D. Germline loops: CDR1 SGHTA, CDR2 FQGNSA. The V end lost 5 bases, the J end lost 0 bases, and 10 bases lay between the germline ends. The length of the CDR3 is 14 residues. CDR3: CASSRRTLNTEAFF. In DNA, the CDR3 is TGTGCCAGCAGCCGGAGGACCTTGAACACTGAAGCTTTCTTT.

This clonotype was counted at least ten times. The chain employs TRBV4-2 and TRBJ2-1, with D hard to call. The length of the CDR3 is 14 residues. V lost 0 bases and J 4 bases, leaving 7 bases between the germline ends. Germline CDR1 and CDR2: LGHNA and YNFKEQ. This chain's CDR3 is CASSQDLGYNEQFF. In nucleotides, the CDR3 is TGTGCCAGCAGCCAAGATCTTGGGTACAATGAGCAGTTCTTC.

Ten or more counts support this clonotype. CDR3 in DNA: TGTGCCAGCAGTCCCGGACAGGGCACCGGCTCCTACGAGCAGTACTTC. Amino acid sequence: CASSPGQGTGSYEQYF. The V gene is TRBV6-1, the J gene TRBJ2-7; 8 bases are shared with TRBD1. The CDR3 extends over 16 amino acids. After removal of 5 bases from V and 0 bases from J, the junction contained 9 bases not matched to a gene. CDR1 and CDR2 (germline): MNHNS, SASEGT.

Ten or more counts support this clonotype. This rearrangement joins TRBV30 to TRBJ1-1; no clear D. The V gene's germline CDR1 is GTSNPN and CDR2 SVGIG (reference sequence). Deletions cut 8 bases from V and 0 bases from J, with 16 bases between. The CDR3 extends over 14 amino acids. The CDR3 protein is CAIYPGLVNTEAFF. The CDR3 coding sequence is TGTGCCATCTACCCGGGCCTGGTGAACACTGAAGCTTTCTTT.

This clonotype was recorded at least ten times. This rearrangement joins TRBV20-1 to TRBJ2-1, with 8 bases identical to TRBD2. Losses at the gene ends were 3 bases for V and 2 bases for J; bases not matched to a gene: 6. The CDR3 spans 15 residues. Germline V lookup: CDR1 DFQATT, CDR2 SNEGSKA (reference sequence). CDR3 region: CSASSGRTAYNEQFF. The CDR3 DNA reads TGCAGTGCTAGCAGCGGGAGAACGGCCTACAATGAGCAGTTCTTC.

V gene TRBV9 combines with J gene TRBJ2-3; perhaps TRBD1 as D (5 bases). The CDR3 is 15 residues long. CDR1 SGDLS and CDR2 YYNGEE come from the germline V gene. The V and J ends lost 0 bases and 1 base respectively, with 9 bases between them. DNA for the CDR3: TGTGCCAGCAGCGTAGCGCAGGGCGGCACAGATACGCAGTATTTT. As protein: CASSVAQGGTDTQYF.

This clonotype has a count of ten or more. The genes are TRBV7-9 and TRBJ2-7; TRBD2 aligns across 9 bases. The CDR3 is 13 amino acids. With V trimmed by 8 bases and J by 3 bases, 5 bases remained unmatched. The germline CDR1 and CDR2 sequences are SEHNR and FQNEAQ (reference sequence). CDR3 loop: CASSRTSVYEQYF. As DNA, the CDR3 is TGTGCCAGCTCTCGGACTAGCGTCTACGAGCAGTACTTC.